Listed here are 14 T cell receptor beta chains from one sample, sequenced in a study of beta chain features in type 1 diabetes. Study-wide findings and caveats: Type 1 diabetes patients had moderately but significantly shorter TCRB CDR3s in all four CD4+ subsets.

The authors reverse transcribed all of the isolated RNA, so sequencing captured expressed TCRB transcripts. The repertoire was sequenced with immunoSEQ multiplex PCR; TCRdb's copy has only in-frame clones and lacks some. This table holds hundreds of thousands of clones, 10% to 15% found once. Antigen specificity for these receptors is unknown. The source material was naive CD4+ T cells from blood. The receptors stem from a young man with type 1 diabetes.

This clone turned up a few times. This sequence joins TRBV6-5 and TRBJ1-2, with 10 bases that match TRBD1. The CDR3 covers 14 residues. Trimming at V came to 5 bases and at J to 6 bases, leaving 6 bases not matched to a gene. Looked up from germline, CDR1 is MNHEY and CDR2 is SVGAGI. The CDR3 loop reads CASSTRGQGNGYTF. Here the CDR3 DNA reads TGTGCCAGCAGTACCCGGGGACAGGGGAATGGCTACACCTTC.

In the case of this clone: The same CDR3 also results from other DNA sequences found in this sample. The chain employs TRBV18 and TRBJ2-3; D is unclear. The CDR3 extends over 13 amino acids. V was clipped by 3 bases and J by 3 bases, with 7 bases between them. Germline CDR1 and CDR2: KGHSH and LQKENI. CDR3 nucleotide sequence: TGTGCCAGCTCACCCCCGAGTACAGATACGCAGTATTTT. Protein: CASSPPSTDTQYF. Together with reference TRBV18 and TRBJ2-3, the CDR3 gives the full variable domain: NAGVMQNPRHLVRRRGQEARLRCSPMKGHSHVYWYRQLPEEGLKFMVYLQKENIIDESGMPKERFSAEFPKEGPSILRIQQVVRGDSAAYFCASSPPSTDTQYFGPGTRLTVL.

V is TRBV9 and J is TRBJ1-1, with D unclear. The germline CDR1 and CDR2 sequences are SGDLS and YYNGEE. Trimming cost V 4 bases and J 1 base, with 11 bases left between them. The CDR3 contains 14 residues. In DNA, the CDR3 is TGTGCCAGCAGCATGAGCCCAGGGAACACTGAAGCTTTCTTT. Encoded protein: CASSMSPGNTEAFF.

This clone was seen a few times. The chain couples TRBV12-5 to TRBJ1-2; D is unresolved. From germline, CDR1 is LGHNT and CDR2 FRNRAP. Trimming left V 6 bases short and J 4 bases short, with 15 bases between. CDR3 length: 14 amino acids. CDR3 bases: TGTGCTAGTGGGCTTGCCAGCGGGAGCTATGGCTACACCTTC. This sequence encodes CASGLASGSYGYTF.

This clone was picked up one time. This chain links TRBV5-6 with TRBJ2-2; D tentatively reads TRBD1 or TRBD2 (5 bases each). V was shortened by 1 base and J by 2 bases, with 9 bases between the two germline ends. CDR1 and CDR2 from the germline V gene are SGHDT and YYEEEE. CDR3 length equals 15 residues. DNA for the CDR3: TGTGCCAGCAGCTTGCGGGGCCGAAACACCGGGGAGCTGTTTTTT. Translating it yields CASSLRGRNTGELFF. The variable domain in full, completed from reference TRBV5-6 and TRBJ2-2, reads DAGVTQSPTHLIKTRGQQVTLRCSPKSGHDTVSWYQQALGQGPQFIFQYYEEEERQRGNFPDRFSGHQFPNYSSELNVNALLLGDSALYLCASSLRGRNTGELFFGEGSRLTVL.

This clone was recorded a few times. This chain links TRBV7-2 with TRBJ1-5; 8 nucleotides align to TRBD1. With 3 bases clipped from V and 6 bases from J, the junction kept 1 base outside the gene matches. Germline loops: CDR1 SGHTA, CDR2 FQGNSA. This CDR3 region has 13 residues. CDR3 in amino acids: CASSFRGPQPQHF. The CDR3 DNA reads TGTGCCAGCAGCTTCAGGGGGCCTCAGCCCCAGCATTTT.

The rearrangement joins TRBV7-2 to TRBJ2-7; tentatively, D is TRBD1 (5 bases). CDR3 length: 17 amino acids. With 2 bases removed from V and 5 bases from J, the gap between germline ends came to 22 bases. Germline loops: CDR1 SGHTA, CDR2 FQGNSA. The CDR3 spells CASSLMAAAGMKDEQYF. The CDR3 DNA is TGTGCCAGCAGCTTAATGGCCGCGGCAGGGATGAAGGACGAGCAGTACTTC.

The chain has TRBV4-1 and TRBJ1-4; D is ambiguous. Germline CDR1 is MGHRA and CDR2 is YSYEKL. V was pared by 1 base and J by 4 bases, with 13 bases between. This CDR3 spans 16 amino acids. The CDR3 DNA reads TGCGCCAGCAGCCAAGTGGAAACCGTTGTTAATGAAAAACTGTTTTTT. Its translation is CASSQVETVVNEKLFF.

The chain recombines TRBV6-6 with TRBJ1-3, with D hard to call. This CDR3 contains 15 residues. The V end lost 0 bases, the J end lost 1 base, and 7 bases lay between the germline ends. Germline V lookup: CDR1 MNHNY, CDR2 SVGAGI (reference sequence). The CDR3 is CASSYSAISGNTIYF. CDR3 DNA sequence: TGTGCCAGCAGTTACTCGGCGATTTCTGGAAACACCATATATTTT.

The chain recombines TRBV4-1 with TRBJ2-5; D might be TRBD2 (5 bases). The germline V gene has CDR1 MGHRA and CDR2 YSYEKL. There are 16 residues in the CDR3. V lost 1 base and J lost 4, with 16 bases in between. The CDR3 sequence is CASSQGSGVQGETQYF. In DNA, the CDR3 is TGCGCCAGCAGCCAAGGATCCGGGGTTCAAGGAGAGACCCAGTACTTC.

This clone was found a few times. CDR3 amino acids: CASSRTGIPGYTF. The CDR3 DNA is TGTGCCAGCAGCCGGACAGGAATTCCTGGCTACACCTTC. The chain has TRBV7-9 and TRBJ1-2; TRBD1 matches at 7 bases. Losses at the gene ends were 5 bases for V and 7 bases for J; bases not matched to a gene: 7. CDR3 size: 13 residues. Germline loops: CDR1 SEHNR, CDR2 FQNEAQ (reference sequence).

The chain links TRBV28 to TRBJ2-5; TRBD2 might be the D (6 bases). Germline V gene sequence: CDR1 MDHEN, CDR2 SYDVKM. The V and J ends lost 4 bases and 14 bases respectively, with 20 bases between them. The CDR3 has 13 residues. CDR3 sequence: CASSSNLEGLIYF. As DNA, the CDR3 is TGTGCCAGCAGTTCAAATCTCGAGGGACTTATTTACTTC.

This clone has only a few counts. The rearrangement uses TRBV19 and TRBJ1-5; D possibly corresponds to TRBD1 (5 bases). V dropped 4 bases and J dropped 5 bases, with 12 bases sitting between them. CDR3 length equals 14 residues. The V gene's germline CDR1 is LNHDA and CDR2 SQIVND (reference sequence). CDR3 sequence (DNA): TGTGCCAGTAGTAACTCCGGGACCTATCAGCCCCAGCATTTT. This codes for CASSNSGTYQPQHF.

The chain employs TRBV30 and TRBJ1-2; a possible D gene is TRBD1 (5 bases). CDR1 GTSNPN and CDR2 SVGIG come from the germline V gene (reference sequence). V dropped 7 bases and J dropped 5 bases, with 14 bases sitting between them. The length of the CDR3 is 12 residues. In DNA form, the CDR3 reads TGTGCCTCCAGGGAGAGCGGGTATGGCTACACCTTC. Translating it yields CASRESGYGYTF. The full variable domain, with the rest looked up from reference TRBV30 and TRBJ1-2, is SQTIHQWPATLVQPVGSPLSLECTVEGTSNPNLYWYRQAAGRGLQLLFYSVGIGQISSEVPQNLSASRPQDRQFILSSKKLLLSDSGFYLCASRESGYGYTFGSGTRLTVV.